A selection of T cell receptor beta chains follows, all from one sample in a study of T-cell reconstitution after alpha-beta-depleted transplantation in children. TCRdb independently ran MiXCR on the PCR reads; one entry per CDR3 protein. The sample records some 550,000 distinct CDR3 sequences, around 23% being singletons. Sequences were derived from PBMCs, mostly from graft donor cells, sampled 360 days after TCRalphabeta/CD19-depleted stem cell transplant. The receptors derive from a boy younger than two who had a stem cell transplant for acute myeloid leukemia, so the T cells may come from the graft donor. CDR3s include the opening cysteine and the closing phenylalanine or tryptophan. Each record gives: V gene, J gene, clone size, CDR3 length, D gene, CDR3 protein, CDR3 DNA. D genes are given only for firm matches. Clone size is stated in some rows and not others, as once, few, many or a class when expanded.

TRBV12-3/TRBV12-4	TRBJ1-2	-	11	-	CASNGDYGYTF	TGTGCCAGCAATGGGGACTATGGCTACACCTTC
TRBV25-1	TRBJ2-1	-	15	-	CASTRAKGGAFEQFF	TGTGCCAGCACCCGGGCAAAGGGGGGGGCCTTTGAGCAGTTCTTC
TRBV29-1	TRBJ2-1	many	15	TRBD2	CSVEDPRGGRNEQFF	TGCAGCGTTGAAGACCCGCGGGGGGGCCGCAATGAGCAGTTCTTC
TRBV14	TRBJ2-7	few	16	TRBD2	CASSRVAGGISYEQYF	TGTGCCAGCAGCCGAGTAGCGGGCGGTATCTCCTACGAGCAGTACTTC
TRBV12-3/TRBV12-4	TRBJ2-3	-	15	TRBD2	CASSLGLAGPDTQYF	TGTGCCAGCAGCCTGGGACTAGCGGGGCCAGATACGCAGTATTTT
TRBV10-2	TRBJ2-6	-	17	-	CASSTSAGSSGANVLTF	TGCGCCAGCAGTACCTCGGCCGGTTCCTCTGGGGCCAACGTCCTGACTTTC
TRBV20-1	TRBJ2-4	few	15	-	CSARNLGVAKNIQYF	TGCAGTGCTAGAAATTTGGGGGTAGCCAAAAACATTCAGTACTTC
TRBV29-1	TRBJ2-5	-	13	TRBD1	CSVVQGAGETQYF	TGCAGCGTTGTTCAGGGGGCTGGAGAGACCCAGTACTTC
TRBV7-8	TRBJ2-4	many	15	-	CASSLLTGREDIQYF	TGTGCCAGCAGCTTACTGACAGGGAGGGAAGACATTCAGTACTTC
TRBV28	TRBJ1-5	-	14	TRBD1	CASSPGQINQPQHF	TGTGCCAGCAGTCCGGGACAGATCAATCAGCCCCAGCATTTT
TRBV29-1	TRBJ1-2	-	12	-	CSVDLENYGYTF	TGCAGCGTTGATTTGGAAAACTATGGCTACACCTTC
TRBV6-1	TRBJ1-1	-	10	-	CASSEARAFF	TGTGCCAGCAGTGAAGCCAGGGCTTTCTTT
TRBV20-1	TRBJ1-4	few	10	-	CSASNEKLFF	TGCAGTGCTAGTAATGAAAAACTGTTTTTT